This T cell receptor (beta chain) was identified during a study of blood T cells in healthy people across ages. Then a second PCR, running roughly 7 to 12 cycles, was carried out with a sample-barcoded 5' primer and a J-beta primer mix. One entry per CDR3 protein results from TCRdb running MiXCR on the 5' RACE reads. The sample lists approximately 580,000 distinct CDR3 sequences; approximately 25% were seen once. This clonotype was observed a handful of times. The CDR3 runs to 16 residues. The ends lost 1 base at V and 1 base at J; junction bases unmatched: 2. Germline values: CDR1 SGHRS, CDR2 YFSETQ. Ranging in age from about 6 to 95, the donors were healthy Caucasian individuals from Russia. Every donor gave 8 to 10 milliliters of peripheral blood. With each sample, at least 5 micrograms of total RNA were extracted. Another study also made use of these data, one on T cells of mothers and their children.

The specimen was blood. V gene TRBV5-1 combines with J gene TRBJ2-2; 9 positions match TRBD1. The TCR was taken from a boy aged 5-17 years in good health. The CDR3 region is CASSLKTGGNTGELFF. The CDR3 nucleotides read TGCGCCAGCAGCTTGAAGACAGGGGGGAACACCGGGGAGCTGTTTTTT.